This T cell receptor (beta chain) came from a study of cytomegalovirus exposure and HLA in healthy donors. Background on the study: Most genotyped donors, 65% to 90% of 300 to 400, had Caucasian-associated genetic ancestry.

PCR used 60 Vbeta primers and 13 Jbeta primers. Produced via immunoSEQ multiplex PCR; TCRdb's table is partial and in-frame only. The repertoire holds 110,000 to 150,000 clones, with approximately 80% as singletons. Worth noting for this clone: What it binds is not known. At one end the junction does not follow the germline gene, possibly because of a read error. The sample holds other DNA sequences that translate to the same CDR3.

The CDR3 is made up of 15 amino acids. CDR1 KGHSH and CDR2 LQKENI come from the germline V gene. Study outcomes and limitations: Apart from CMV serostatus, no immune exposure information was available. The study designated 150 or so TCR beta chains cytomegalovirus-associated. Roughly uniform sequencing depth across donors was assumed, possibly incorrectly.

This receptor was identified in a male donor in good health and CMV-seronegative. The V and J genes are TRBV18 and TRBJ2-1; TRBD2 agrees at 11 bases. Sequencing was done on a sample of PBMCs. The CDR3 nucleotides are TGCGCCAGCTCACCGACTAGCGGGATTACGAATGAGCAGTTCTTC. It encodes CASSPTSGITNEQFF.